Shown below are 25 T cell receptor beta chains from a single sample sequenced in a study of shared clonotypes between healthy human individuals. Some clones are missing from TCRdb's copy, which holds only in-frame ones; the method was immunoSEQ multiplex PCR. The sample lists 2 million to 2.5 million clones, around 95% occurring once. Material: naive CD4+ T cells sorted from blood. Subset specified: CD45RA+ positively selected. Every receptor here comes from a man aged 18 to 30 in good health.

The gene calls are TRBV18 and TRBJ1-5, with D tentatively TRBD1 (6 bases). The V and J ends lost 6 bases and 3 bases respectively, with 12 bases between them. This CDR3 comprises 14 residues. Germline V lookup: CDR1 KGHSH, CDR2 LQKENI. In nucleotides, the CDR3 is TGTGCCAGCTCTGGCCCAGGGGACAATCAGCCCCAGCATTTT. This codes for CASSGPGDNQPQHF.

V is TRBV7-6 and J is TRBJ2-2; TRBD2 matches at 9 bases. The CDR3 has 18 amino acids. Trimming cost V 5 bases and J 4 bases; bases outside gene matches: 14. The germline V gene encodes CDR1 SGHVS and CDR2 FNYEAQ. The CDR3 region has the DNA TGTGCCAGCAGCCCCAACCCTCTTAGCGGGAGAATCACCGGGGAGCTGTTTTTT. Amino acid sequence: CASSPNPLSGRITGELFF. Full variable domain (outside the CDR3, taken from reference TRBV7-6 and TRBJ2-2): GAGVSQSPRYKVTKRGQDVALRCDPISGHVSLYWYRQALGQGPEFLTYFNYEAQQDKSGLPNDRFSAERPEGSISTLTIQRTEQRDSAMYRCASSPNPLSGRITGELFFGEGSRLTVL.

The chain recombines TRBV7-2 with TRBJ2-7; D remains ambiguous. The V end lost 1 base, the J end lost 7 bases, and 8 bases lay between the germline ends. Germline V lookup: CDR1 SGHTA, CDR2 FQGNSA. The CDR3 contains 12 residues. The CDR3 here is CASSLGTWEQYF. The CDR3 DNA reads TGTGCCAGCAGCTTAGGGACGTGGGAGCAGTACTTC.

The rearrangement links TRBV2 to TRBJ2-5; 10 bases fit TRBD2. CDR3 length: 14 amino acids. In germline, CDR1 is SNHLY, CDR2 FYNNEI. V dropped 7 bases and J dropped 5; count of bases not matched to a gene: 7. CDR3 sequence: CASTSGGGVETQYF. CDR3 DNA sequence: TGTGCCAGCACTAGCGGGGGAGGGGTGGAGACCCAGTACTTC.

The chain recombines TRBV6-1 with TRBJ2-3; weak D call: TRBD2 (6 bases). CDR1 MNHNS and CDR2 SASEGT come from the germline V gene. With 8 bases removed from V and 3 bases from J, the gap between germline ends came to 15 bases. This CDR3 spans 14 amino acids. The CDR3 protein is CASVDNRGTDTQYF. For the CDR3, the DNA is TGTGCCAGCGTTGACAACCGGGGGACAGATACGCAGTATTTT.

The CDR3: CASSIEGGDNEQFF. The CDR3 region has the DNA TGTGCCAGCAGTATAGAGGGGGGTGACAATGAGCAGTTCTTC. This chain uses TRBV11-3 with TRBJ2-1; D tentatively reads TRBD1 or TRBD2 (6 bases each). Germline CDR1 and CDR2: SGHNT and YENEEA. V gave up 6 bases and J gave up 5 bases, with 14 bases separating them. The CDR3 sequence is 14 residues long.

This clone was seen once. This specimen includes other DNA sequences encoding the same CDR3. CDR3 bases: TGTGCCAGTAGTATTGGAGGAGACTATGGCTACACCTTC. Translation gives CASSIGGDYGYTF. The chain uses TRBV19 and TRBJ1-2; D not certain. Germline CDR1 LNHDA, CDR2 SQIVND (reference sequence). V was trimmed by 3 bases and J by 3 bases, leaving 8 bases between them. CDR3 length: 13 amino acids.

CDR3 loop: CASSHPSRLAGSPSTDTQYF. The CDR3 DNA reads TGCGCCAGCAGCCATCCCTCGAGACTAGCGGGGTCCCCTAGCACAGATACGCAGTATTTT. This rearrangement joins TRBV4-1 to TRBJ2-3; TRBD2 matches 11 bases. Germline CDR1 is MGHRA and CDR2 is YSYEKL. This CDR3 region has 20 residues. The trim removed 3 bases at V and 0 bases at J, leaving 14 bases unmatched.

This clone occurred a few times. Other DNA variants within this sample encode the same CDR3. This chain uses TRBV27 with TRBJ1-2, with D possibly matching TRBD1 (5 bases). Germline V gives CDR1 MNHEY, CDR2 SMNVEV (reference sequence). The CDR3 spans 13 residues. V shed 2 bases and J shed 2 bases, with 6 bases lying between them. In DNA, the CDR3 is TGTGCCAGCAGTTTAAAGGGGAACTATGGCTACACCTTC. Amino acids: CASSLKGNYGYTF.

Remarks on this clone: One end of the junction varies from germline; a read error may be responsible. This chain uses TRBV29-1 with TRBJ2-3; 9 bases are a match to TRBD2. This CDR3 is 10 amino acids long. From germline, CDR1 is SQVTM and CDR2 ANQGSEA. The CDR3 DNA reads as TGCAGCGTTGATACTAGCGGGCTCGATTTT. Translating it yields CSVDTSGLDF.

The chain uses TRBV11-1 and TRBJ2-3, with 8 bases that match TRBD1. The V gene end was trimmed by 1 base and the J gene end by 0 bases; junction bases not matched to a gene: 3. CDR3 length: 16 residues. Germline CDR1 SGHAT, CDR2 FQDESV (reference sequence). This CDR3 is CASSLGDRFSTDTQYF. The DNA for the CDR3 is TGTGCCAGCAGCTTAGGGGACAGGTTTAGCACAGATACGCAGTATTTT.

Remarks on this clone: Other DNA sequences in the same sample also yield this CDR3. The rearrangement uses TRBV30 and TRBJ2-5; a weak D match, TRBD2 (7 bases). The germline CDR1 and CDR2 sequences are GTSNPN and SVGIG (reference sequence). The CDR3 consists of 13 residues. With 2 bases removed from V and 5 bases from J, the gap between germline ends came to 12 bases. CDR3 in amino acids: CAWSLGGRETQYF. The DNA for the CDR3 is TGTGCCTGGAGTTTGGGGGGGCGGGAGACCCAGTACTTC.

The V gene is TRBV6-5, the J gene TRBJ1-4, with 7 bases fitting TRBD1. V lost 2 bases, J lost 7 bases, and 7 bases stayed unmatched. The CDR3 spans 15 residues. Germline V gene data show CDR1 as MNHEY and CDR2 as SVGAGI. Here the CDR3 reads CASSYLARDSEKLFF. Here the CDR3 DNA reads TGTGCCAGCAGTTACCTAGCCCGGGACAGTGAAAAACTGTTTTTT.

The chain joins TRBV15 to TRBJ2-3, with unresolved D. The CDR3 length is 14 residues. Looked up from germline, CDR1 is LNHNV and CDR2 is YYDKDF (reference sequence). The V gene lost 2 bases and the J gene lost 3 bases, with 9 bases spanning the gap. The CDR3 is CATSRQYVTDTQYF. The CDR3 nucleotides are TGTGCCACCAGCAGACAATATGTAACAGATACGCAGTATTTT.

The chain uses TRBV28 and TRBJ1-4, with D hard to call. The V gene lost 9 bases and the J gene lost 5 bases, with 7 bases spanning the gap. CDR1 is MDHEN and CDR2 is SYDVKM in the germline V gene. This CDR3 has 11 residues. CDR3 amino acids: CASFGNEKLFF. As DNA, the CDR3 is TGTGCCAGTTTTGGAAATGAAAAACTGTTTTTT.

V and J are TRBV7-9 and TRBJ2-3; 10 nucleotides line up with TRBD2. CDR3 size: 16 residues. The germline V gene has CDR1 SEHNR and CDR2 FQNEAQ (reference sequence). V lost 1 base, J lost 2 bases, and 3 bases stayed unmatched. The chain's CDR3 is CASSLGTSGATDTQYF. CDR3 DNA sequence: TGTGCCAGCAGCTTAGGGACTAGCGGAGCCACAGATACGCAGTATTTT.

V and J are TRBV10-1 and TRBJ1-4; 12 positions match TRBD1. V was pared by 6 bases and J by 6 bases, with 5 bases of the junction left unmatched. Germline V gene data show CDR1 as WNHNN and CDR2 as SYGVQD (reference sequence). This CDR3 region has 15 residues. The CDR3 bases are TGCGCCAGCAGGGGGACAGGGGGCTGTTATGAAAAACTGTTTTTT. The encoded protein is CASRGTGGCYEKLFF.

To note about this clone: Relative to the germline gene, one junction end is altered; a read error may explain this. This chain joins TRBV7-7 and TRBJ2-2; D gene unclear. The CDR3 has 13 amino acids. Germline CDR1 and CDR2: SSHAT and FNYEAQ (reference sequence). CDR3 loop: CASSSVNTGELFF. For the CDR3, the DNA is TGTGCTAGCAGCTCCGTTAACACCGGGGAGCTGTTTTTT. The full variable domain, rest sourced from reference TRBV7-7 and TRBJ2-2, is GAGVSQSPRYKVTKRGQDVTLRCDPISSHATLYWYQQALGQGPEFLTYFNYEAQPDKSGLPSDRFSAERPEGSISTLTIQRTEQRDSAMYRCASSSVNTGELFFGEGSRLTVL.

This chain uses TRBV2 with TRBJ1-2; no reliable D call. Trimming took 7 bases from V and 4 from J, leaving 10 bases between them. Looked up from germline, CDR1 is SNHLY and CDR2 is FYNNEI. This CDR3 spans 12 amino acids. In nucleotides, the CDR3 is TGTGCCAGCAATCCAGCTCGCTATGGCTACACCTTC. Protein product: CASNPARYGYTF.

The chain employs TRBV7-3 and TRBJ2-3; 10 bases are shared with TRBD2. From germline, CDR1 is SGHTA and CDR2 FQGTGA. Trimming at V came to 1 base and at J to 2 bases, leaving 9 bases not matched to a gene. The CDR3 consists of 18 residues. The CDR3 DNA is TGTGCCAGCAGCTTAAAGCCATTCACTAGCGGGGACACAGATACGCAGTATTTT. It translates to CASSLKPFTSGDTDTQYF.

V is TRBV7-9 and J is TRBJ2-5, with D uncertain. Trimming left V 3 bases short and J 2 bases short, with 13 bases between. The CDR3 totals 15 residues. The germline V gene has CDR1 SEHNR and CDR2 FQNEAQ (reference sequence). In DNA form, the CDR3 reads TGTGCCAGCAGCTTGTCGGCCGGGCAACAAGAGACCCAGTACTTC. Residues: CASSLSAGQQETQYF.

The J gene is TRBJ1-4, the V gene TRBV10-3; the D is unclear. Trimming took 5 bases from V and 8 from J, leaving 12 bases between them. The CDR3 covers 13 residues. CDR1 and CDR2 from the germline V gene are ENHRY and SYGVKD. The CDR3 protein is CAISIDGLEKLFF. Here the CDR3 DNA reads TGTGCCATCAGTATCGACGGGCTCGAAAAACTGTTTTTT.

The CDR3 DNA reads as TGTGCCAGCAGCGTAAGGGTTGCTAATTCACCCCTCCACTTT. This sequence encodes CASSVRVANSPLHF. The chain uses TRBV9 and TRBJ1-6, with D unresolved. Trimming took 1 base from V and 6 from J, leaving 8 bases between them. CDR1 SGDLS and CDR2 YYNGEE come from the germline V gene. CDR3 length: 14 residues.

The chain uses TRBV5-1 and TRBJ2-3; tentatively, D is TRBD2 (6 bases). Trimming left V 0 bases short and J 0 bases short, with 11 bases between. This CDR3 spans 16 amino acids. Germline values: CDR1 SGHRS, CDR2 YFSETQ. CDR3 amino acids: CASSLEVAVSTDTQYF. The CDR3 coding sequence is TGCGCCAGCAGCTTGGAGGTAGCGGTTAGCACAGATACGCAGTATTTT.

In DNA, the CDR3 is TGCGCCAGCAGCCCGGGAGACAGGGATGAAAAACTGTTTTTT. Translating it yields CASSPGDRDEKLFF. The J gene is TRBJ1-4, the V gene TRBV4-1; 7 bases fit TRBD1. The germline V gene has CDR1 MGHRA and CDR2 YSYEKL. The CDR3 contains 14 residues. The V gene end was trimmed by 4 bases and the J gene end by 6 bases; junction bases not matched to a gene: 5.